Listed below are T cell receptor beta chains from one sample, sequenced in a study of blood T cell repertoires in COVID-19. Only in-frame clones appear in the TCRdb table, and some are missing; sequencing was by immunoSEQ multiplex PCR. The repertoire holds around 170,000 clones, with about 80% as singletons. Material for sequencing was peripheral blood. These receptor sequences come from a man under 40 with active or convalescent COVID-19. CDR3s include the opening cysteine and the closing phenylalanine or tryptophan. The D gene is left open where the match is weak. Size is stated for part of the rows, as once, few or many counts, or as a class when the clone is expanded.

>TRBJ2-1|TRBV24-1|.|TRBD2
TGTGCCACCAGTGTGAGCGGGAGGGCCAGCTCCTACAATGAGCAGTTCTTC
CATSVSGRASSYNEQFF
>TRBJ2-2|TRBV2|.|.
TGTGCCAGCAGTGATCGGGGGACCGGGGAGCTGTTTTTT
CASSDRGTGELFF
>TRBJ1-2|TRBV3-1/TRBV3-2|.|.
TGTGCCAGCAGCCAAGCCGGCCGGGGTGGCTACACCTTC
CASSQAGRGGYTF
>TRBJ1-3|TRBV7-2|.|.
TGTGCCAGCAGCTTAGCTACAGTCCAGAACACCATATATTTT
CASSLATVQNTIYF
>TRBJ2-7|TRBV6-2/TRBV6-3|.|.
TGTGCCAGCAGTTACGCCAGGGTGAGCTCCTACGAGCAGTACTTC
CASSYARVSSYEQYF
>TRBJ1-4|TRBV5-1|.|TRBD1
TGCGCCAGCAGCCCCGGGACAGGTCAGGAAAAACTGTTTTTT
CASSPGTGQEKLFF
>TRBJ2-7|TRBV6-6|.|.
TGTGCCAGCAGTTATCAGGGGCCCTACGAGCAGTACTTC
CASSYQGPYEQYF
>TRBJ2-1|TRBV10-3|.|.
TGTGCCATCAGTGAGTCGACAGGCCCTAATGAGCAGTTCTTC
CAISESTGPNEQFF
>TRBJ2-1|TRBV9|.|TRBD2
TGTGCCAGCAGCGAGAGGGATAGCGGGATCCCCTACAATGAGCAGTTCTTC
CASSERDSGIPYNEQFF
>TRBJ1-3|TRBV27|.|.
TGTGCCAGCAGTTTAGCAGGCAGCTCTGGAAACACCATATATTTT
CASSLAGSSGNTIYF
>TRBJ1-2|TRBV5-1|.|.
TGCGCCAGCAGCTTGGATGCGTTAAACTATGGCTACACCTTC
CASSLDALNYGYTF
>TRBJ2-2|TRBV9|.|.
TGTGCCAGCAGCGTAGGCCCGGGGAACACCGGGGAGCTGTTTTTT
CASSVGPGNTGELFF
>TRBJ2-3|TRBV15|.|TRBD2
TGTGCCACCAGCTCCCGAGGGACTAGCGGCTCAGATACGCAGTATTTT
CATSSRGTSGSDTQYF
>TRBJ1-2|TRBV12-3/TRBV12-4|.|.
TGTGCCAGCAGTTTCTATTCGGGTGGCTACACCTTC
CASSFYSGGYTF
>TRBJ2-1|TRBV3-1/TRBV3-2|.|.
TGTGCCAGCAGCCAAGTTAGCGCGGGCTCGGAGCAGTTCTTC
CASSQVSAGSEQFF
>TRBJ2-2|TRBV28|few|TRBD2
TGTGCCAGCAGTCCCGTAGCGGGGGGCCACACCGGGGAGCTGTTTTTT
CASSPVAGGHTGELFF
>TRBJ2-2|TRBV10-3|.|.
TGTGCCATCAGGAACTTGGAGGGTACGGGGACCGGGGAGCTGTTTTTT
CAIRNLEGTGTGELFF
>TRBJ1-3|TRBV7-2|.|TRBD1
TGTGCCAGCAGCCTAGGGACAGGGTACACCATATATTTT
CASSLGTGYTIYF
>TRBJ2-2|TRBV7-2|.|TRBD1
TGTGCCAGCAGTTCAGGGGGCTCGGGCACCGGGGAGCTGTTTTTT
CASSSGGSGTGELFF
>TRBJ2-1|TRBV4-1|once|.
TGCGCCAGCAGCCAAAAGGGACTCCCGAGCTCCTACAATGAGCAGTTCTTC
CASSQKGLPSSYNEQFF
>TRBJ1-1|TRBV2|.|.
TGTGCCAGCGGAAGCACCGAGGCGAACACTGAAGCTTTCTTT
CASGSTEANTEAFF
>TRBJ1-1|TRBV24-1|.|TRBD1
TGTGCCACCAGTGAGAGGACAGGGGCCGCTTTCTTT
CATSERTGAAFF
>TRBJ1-4|TRBV6-2/TRBV6-3|.|.
TGTGCCAGCAGTTACCCCGCCCTACAGGGAAGGGCAGCAACTAATGAAAAACTGTTTTTT
CASSYPALQGRAATNEKLFF
>TRBJ2-7|TRBV3-1/TRBV3-2|.|.
TGTGCCAGCAGCTTGACGGGGGAGCAGTACTTC
CASSLTGEQYF
>TRBJ1-2|TRBV29-1|.|TRBD1
TGCAGCGTTCTACCGACAGGGAGCAGTAATGGCTACACCTTC
CSVLPTGSSNGYTF
>TRBJ2-7|TRBV29-1|.|TRBD1
TGCAGCGTTGAAGAACAGGGGATCTCCTACGAGCAGTACTTC
CSVEEQGISYEQYF
>TRBJ1-2|TRBV7-2|.|TRBD1
TGTGCCAGCAGCTTAGAAGGACAGGGCTTTGGCTACACCTTC
CASSLEGQGFGYTF
>TRBJ2-7|TRBV6-2/TRBV6-3|.|.
TGTGCCAGCAGTTACTCGGGCAGGCCCTACGAGCAGTACTTC
CASSYSGRPYEQYF
>TRBJ2-7|TRBV19|.|.
TGTGCCAGTAGTATGATGACAAATAACTACGAGCAGTACTTC
CASSMMTNNYEQYF
>TRBJ1-2|TRBV24-1|.|TRBD1
TGTGCCACCAGTGACCCCGGACAGGGTGGCTACACCTTC
CATSDPGQGGYTF
>TRBJ1-1|TRBV28|.|.
TGTGCCAGCAGCTGCTTAGACAGGACGAACACTGAAGCTTTCTTT
CASSCLDRTNTEAFF
>TRBJ2-4|TRBV27|.|TRBD1
TGTGCCAGCAGTTTATCGACAGGGGGCCTAAACATTCAGTACTTC
CASSLSTGGLNIQYF
>TRBJ1-1|TRBV2|.|.
TGTGCCAGCAGTAAGTTCGGGGGTGACACTGAAGCTTTCTTT
CASSKFGGDTEAFF
>TRBJ1-5|TRBV4-1|.|.
TGCGCCAGCAGCCTCGGGCAGGGTTCGAGCAATCAGCCCCAGCATTTT
CASSLGQGSSNQPQHF
>TRBJ2-1|TRBV5-5|.|.
TGTGCCAGCAGCTTGGGGACAGGGAGGGACAGCTCCTACAATGAGCAGTTCTTC
CASSLGTGRDSSYNEQFF
>TRBJ2-1|TRBV30|.|.
TGTGCCTGGAGTGGCCAGTCCTACAATGAGCAGTTCTTC
CAWSGQSYNEQFF
>TRBJ1-2|TRBV3-1/TRBV3-2|.|.
TGTGCCAGCAGCCAAGTCGACAGATACTATGGCTACACCTTC
CASSQVDRYYGYTF
>TRBJ2-3|TRBV24-1|.|.
TGTGCCACCAGTGATCACGCGGGGCGGGATACGCAGTATTTT
CATSDHAGRDTQYF
>TRBJ1-4|TRBV9|.|.
TGTGCCAGCAGCCTTATGACAGGCCCCAATGAAAAACTGTTTTTT
CASSLMTGPNEKLFF
>TRBJ2-1|TRBV30|.|TRBD2
TGTGCCTGGAGTCCGGGGGGTAATGAGCAGTTCTTC
CAWSPGGNEQFF
>TRBJ1-1|TRBV5-4|.|.
TGTGCCAGCAGAACCGGGTCCCCCAACTCGAACACTGAAGCTTTCTTT
CASRTGSPNSNTEAFF
>TRBJ2-3|TRBV5-1|.|.
TGCGCCAGCAGCTGGATCGTCTCGCAGGGGGATACGCAGTATTTT
CASSWIVSQGDTQYF
>TRBJ1-5|TRBV6-6|.|.
TGTGCCAGCAGTTCCTTTGGCCTGGGCAATCAGCCCCAGCATTTT
CASSSFGLGNQPQHF
>TRBJ2-3|TRBV14|few|TRBD2
TGTGCCAGCAGCTTACGGACTAGCGGGGGGCGAAACACAGATACGCAGTATTTT
CASSLRTSGGRNTDTQYF
>TRBJ2-7|TRBV12-3/TRBV12-4|.|TRBD2
TGTGCCAGCAGTGCGACTAGCGGGTACGAGCAGTACTTC
CASSATSGYEQYF
>TRBJ2-5|TRBV18|.|TRBD1
TGTGCCAGCTCACCTCAAGGGGGCCTCGAAGAGACCCAGTACTTC
CASSPQGGLEETQYF
>TRBJ2-1|TRBV27|.|TRBD2
TGTGCCAGCAGTTTAGCGGGAGGGTCCTACAATGAGCAGTTCTTC
CASSLAGGSYNEQFF
>TRBJ1-1|TRBV30|few|.
TGTGCCTGGAGTCAAGGGGTTAGTCACACTGAAGCTTTCTTT
CAWSQGVSHTEAFF
>TRBJ2-3|TRBV24-1|.|.
TGTGCCACCAGTGATTTCGCAGGGTCTGACACAGATACGCAGTATTTT
CATSDFAGSDTDTQYF
>TRBJ1-1|TRBV18|.|.
TGTGCCAGCTCACCAGGAGGGGCAAGGGAAGCTTTCTTT
CASSPGGAREAFF
>TRBJ1-4|TRBV5-4|.|TRBD1
TGTGCCAGCAGCTTGGAAGTAGCGTCAGGGGGCGGGGGTGAAAAACTGTTTTTT
CASSLEVASGGGGEKLFF
>TRBJ2-5|TRBV19|.|.
TGTGCCAGTAGTATACCGGTCCGGGGAGAGACCCAGTACTTC
CASSIPVRGETQYF
>TRBJ2-7|TRBV11-3|.|TRBD2
TGTGCCAGCAGCTTACGCGGGTTCGGGGCGGGAGTGACCTACGAGCAGTACTTC
CASSLRGFGAGVTYEQYF
>TRBJ1-1|TRBV9|.|.
TGTGCCAGCAGCGTAGTAGCGGGCGCTGAAGCTTTCTTT
CASSVVAGAEAFF
>TRBJ2-1|TRBV5-6|.|TRBD2
TGTGCCAGCAGCCGCCCTGGACTAGCGGGGGAAATCTACAATGAGCAGTTCTTC
CASSRPGLAGEIYNEQFF
>TRBJ1-1|TRBV28|.|.
TGTGCCAGCAGTTTGGTTCAGGGCTCACTGGGGGCTTTCTTT
CASSLVQGSLGAFF
>TRBJ2-6|TRBV11-3|.|.
TGTGCCAGCAGCTTAGATTTCTGGGCGACCTCTGGGGCCAACGTCCTGACTTTC
CASSLDFWATSGANVLTF
>TRBJ1-2|TRBV24-1|.|.
TGTGCCACCAGTGACAGGGGACGGGGCTACACCTTC
CATSDRGRGYTF
>TRBJ1-2|TRBV27|.|TRBD1
TGTGCCAGCAGTCTCAGGACAGGTGGGGCCCATGGCTACACCTTC
CASSLRTGGAHGYTF
>TRBJ2-7|TRBV7-2|.|.
TGTGCCAGCAGCTTAGATTGGAGATTAGGCGGTGTATCCTACGAGCAGTACTTC
CASSLDWRLGGVSYEQYF